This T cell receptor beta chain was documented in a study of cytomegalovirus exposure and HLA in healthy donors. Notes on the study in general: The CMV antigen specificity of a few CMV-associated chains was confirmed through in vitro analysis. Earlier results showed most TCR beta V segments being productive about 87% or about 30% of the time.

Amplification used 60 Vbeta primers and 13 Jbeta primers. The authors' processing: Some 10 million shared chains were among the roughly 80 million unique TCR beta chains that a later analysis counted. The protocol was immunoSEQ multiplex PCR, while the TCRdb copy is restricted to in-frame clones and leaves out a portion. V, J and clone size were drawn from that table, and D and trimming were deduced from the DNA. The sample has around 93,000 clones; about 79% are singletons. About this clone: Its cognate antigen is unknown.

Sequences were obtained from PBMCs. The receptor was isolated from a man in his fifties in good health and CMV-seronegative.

DNA for the CDR3: TGTGCCAGCAGCCGGCAAACTAGCGGGAGGGCTGACACCGGGGAGCTGTTTTTT. This sequence encodes CASSRQTSGRADTGELFF. V usage is TRBV21-1 and J usage is TRBJ2-2; the DNA was not compared with TRBD2, the D call given in the table. TRBV21-1 is a pseudogene locus. The CDR3 runs 18 residues.